This T cell receptor beta chain was recovered during a study of technical replicates of blood from several donors. The germline CDR1 and CDR2 sequences are MGHRA and YSYEKL. The CDR3 extends over 15 amino acids. V lost 6 bases, J lost 0 bases, and 5 bases stayed unmatched. Data came from immunoSEQ multiplex PCR; TCRdb stores just in-frame clones and leaves some out. This sample yields 50,000 to 70,000 clones, of which 93% are seen a single time; roughly 4.3% belongs to the top ten. This clone was detected only a few times. Other DNA sequences in this specimen translate into the identical CDR3. The TCR sequence derives from a human donor in good health. Some clones in this sample may be carry-over from other donors' samples. V and J are TRBV4-1 and TRBJ2-7, with 10 bases lining up with TRBD1. Sequencing was carried out using PBMCs. The CDR3: CASSRTGGDSYEQYF. For the CDR3, the DNA is TGCGCCAGCAGTCGGACAGGGGGAGACTCCTACGAGCAGTACTTC.